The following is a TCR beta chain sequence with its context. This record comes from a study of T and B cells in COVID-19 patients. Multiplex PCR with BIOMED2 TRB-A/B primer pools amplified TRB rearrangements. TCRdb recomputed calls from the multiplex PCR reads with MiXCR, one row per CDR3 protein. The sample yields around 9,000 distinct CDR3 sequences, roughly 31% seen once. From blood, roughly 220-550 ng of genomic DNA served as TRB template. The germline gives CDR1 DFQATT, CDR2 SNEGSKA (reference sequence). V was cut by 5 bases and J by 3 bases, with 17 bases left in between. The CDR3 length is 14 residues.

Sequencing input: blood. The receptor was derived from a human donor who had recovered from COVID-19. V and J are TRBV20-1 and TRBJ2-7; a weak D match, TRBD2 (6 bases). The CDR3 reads CSARTGSGIYEQYF. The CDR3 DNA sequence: TGCAGTGCTCGGACCGGTAGCGGTATCTACGAGCAGTACTTC.